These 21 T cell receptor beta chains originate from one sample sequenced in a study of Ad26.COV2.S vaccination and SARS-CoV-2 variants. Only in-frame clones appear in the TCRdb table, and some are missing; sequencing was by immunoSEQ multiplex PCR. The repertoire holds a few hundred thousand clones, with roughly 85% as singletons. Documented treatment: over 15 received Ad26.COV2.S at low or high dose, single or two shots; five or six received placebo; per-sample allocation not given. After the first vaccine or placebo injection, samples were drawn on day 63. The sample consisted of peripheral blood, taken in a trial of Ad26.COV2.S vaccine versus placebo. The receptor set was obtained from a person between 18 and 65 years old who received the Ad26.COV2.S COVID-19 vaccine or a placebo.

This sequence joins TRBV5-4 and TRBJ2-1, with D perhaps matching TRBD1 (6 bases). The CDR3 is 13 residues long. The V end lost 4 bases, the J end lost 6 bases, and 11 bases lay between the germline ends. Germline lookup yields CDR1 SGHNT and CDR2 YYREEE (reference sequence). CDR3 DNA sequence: TGTGCCAGCAGCCCATGGACAGTCAATGAGCAGTTCTTC. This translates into CASSPWTVNEQFF.

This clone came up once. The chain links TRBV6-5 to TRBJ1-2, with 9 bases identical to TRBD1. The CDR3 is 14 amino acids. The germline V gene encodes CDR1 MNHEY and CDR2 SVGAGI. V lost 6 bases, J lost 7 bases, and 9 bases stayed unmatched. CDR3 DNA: TGTGCCAGCAGGATAACACAGGGGGCGACTGGCTACACCTTC. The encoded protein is CASRITQGATGYTF.

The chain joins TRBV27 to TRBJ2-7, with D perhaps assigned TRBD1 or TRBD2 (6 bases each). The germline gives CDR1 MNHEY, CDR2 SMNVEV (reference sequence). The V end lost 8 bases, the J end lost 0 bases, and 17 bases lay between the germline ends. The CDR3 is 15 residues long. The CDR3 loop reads CASGTRQVNSYEQYF. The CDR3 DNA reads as TGTGCCAGCGGGACTCGACAGGTGAACTCCTACGAGCAGTACTTC.

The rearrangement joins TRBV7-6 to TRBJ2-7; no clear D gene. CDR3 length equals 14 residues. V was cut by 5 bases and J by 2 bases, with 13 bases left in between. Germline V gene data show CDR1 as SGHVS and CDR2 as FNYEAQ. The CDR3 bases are TGTGCCAGCAGCCCCGTCGGAAGGCCCTACGAGCAGTACTTC. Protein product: CASSPVGRPYEQYF. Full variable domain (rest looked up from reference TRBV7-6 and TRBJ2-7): GAGVSQSPRYKVTKRGQDVALRCDPISGHVSLYWYRQALGQGPEFLTYFNYEAQQDKSGLPNDRFSAERPEGSISTLTIQRTEQRDSAMYRCASSPVGRPYEQYFGPGTRLTVT.

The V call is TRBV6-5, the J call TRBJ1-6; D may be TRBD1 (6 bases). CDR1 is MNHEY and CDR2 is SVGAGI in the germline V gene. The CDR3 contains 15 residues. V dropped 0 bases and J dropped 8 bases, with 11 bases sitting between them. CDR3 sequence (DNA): TGTGCCAGCAGTTACTCAGGACAGCCCTATTCACCCCTCCACTTT. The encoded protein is CASSYSGQPYSPLHF.

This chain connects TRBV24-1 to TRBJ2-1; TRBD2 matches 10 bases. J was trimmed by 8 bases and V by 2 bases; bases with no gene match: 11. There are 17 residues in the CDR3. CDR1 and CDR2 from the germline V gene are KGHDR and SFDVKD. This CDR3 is CATSDWRAGGLWDEQFF. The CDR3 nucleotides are TGTGCCACCAGTGATTGGAGAGCGGGAGGGTTATGGGATGAGCAGTTCTTC.

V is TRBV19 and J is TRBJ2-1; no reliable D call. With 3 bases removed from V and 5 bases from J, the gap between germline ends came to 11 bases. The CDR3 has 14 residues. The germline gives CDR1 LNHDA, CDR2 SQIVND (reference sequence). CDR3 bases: TGTGCCAGTAGTATTGGGTTCGGAAACAATGAGCAGTTCTTC. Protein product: CASSIGFGNNEQFF.

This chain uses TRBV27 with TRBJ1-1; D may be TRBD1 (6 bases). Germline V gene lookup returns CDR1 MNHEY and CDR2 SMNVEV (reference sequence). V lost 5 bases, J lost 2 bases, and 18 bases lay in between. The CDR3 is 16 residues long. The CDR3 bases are TGTGCCAGCAGTGCCCCCCGGGGGCGGGATAACACTGAAGCTTTCTTT. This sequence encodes CASSAPRGRDNTEAFF.

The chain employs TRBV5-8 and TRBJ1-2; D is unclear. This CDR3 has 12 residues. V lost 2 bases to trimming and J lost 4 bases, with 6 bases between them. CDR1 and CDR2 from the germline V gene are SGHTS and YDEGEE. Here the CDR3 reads CASSFSTYGYTF. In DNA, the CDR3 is TGTGCCAGCAGCTTCTCAACCTATGGCTACACCTTC.

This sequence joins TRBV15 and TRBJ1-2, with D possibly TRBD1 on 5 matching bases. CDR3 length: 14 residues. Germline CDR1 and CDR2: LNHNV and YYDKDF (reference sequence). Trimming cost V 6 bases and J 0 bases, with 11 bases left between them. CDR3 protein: CATSTGQTNYGYTF. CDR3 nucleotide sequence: TGTGCCACCAGTACGGGGCAGACTAACTATGGCTACACCTTC.

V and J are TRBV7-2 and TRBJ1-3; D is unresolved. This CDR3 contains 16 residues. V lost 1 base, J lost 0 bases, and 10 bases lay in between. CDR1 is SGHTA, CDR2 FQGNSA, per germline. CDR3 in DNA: TGTGCCAGCAGCTTAGTGGGCAGGAGCTCTGGAAACACCATATATTTT. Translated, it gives CASSLVGRSSGNTIYF.

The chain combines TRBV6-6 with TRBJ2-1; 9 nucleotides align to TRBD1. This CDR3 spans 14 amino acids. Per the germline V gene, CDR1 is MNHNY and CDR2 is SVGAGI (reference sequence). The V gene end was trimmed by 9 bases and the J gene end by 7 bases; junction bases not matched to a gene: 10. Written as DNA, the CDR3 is TGTGCCAGGCTCCCGGGACAGGGTCGTAATGAGCAGTTCTTC. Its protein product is CARLPGQGRNEQFF.

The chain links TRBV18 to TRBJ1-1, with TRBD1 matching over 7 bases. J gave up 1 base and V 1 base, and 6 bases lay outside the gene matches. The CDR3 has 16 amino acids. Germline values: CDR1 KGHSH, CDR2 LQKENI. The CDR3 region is CASSPRDSNSNTEAFF. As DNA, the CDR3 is TGTGCCAGCTCACCACGGGACAGCAATTCGAACACTGAAGCTTTCTTT.

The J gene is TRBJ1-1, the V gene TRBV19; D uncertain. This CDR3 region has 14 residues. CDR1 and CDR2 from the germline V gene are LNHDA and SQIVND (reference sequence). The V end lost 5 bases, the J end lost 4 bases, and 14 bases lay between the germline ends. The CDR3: CASSETAWGTEAFF. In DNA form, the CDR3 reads TGTGCCAGTAGTGAGACCGCGTGGGGCACTGAAGCTTTCTTT.

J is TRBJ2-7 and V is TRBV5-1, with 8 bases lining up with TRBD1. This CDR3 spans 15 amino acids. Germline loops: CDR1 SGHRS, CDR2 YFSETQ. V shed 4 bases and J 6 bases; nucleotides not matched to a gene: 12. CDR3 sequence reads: CASSVATGGIGEQYF. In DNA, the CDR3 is TGCGCCAGCAGCGTTGCCACAGGGGGGATAGGCGAGCAGTACTTC.

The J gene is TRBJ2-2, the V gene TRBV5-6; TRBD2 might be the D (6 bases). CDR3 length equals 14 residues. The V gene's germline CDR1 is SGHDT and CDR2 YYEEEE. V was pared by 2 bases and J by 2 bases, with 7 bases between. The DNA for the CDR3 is TGTGCCAGCAGCTTCGCGGGAAACACCGGGGAGCTGTTTTTT. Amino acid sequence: CASSFAGNTGELFF.

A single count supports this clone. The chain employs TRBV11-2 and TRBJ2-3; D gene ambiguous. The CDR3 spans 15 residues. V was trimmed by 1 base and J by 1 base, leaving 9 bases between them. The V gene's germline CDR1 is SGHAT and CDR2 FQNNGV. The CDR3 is CASSLVGQRTDTQYF. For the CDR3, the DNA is TGTGCCAGCAGCTTAGTAGGCCAGCGCACAGATACGCAGTATTTT.

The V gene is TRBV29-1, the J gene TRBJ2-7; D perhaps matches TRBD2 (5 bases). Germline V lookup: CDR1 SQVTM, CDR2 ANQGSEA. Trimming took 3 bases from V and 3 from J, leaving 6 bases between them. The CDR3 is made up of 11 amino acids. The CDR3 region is CSVERDYEQYF. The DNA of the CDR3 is TGCAGCGTTGAGAGGGACTACGAGCAGTACTTC.

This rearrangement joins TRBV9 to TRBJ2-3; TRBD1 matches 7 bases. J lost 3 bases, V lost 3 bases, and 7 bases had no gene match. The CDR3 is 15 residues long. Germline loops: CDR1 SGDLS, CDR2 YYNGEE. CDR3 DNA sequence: TGTGCCAGCAGCGCGAGGACAGGAATAACAGATACGCAGTATTTT. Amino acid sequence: CASSARTGITDTQYF.

This chain's CDR3 is CASSPPGRRSIYGYTF. The CDR3 DNA reads TGTGCCAGCAGCCCTCCGGGGCGCCGTTCCATCTATGGCTACACCTTC. The rearrangement uses TRBV9 and TRBJ1-2; D might be TRBD1 (5 bases). The CDR3 has 16 residues. Germline V lookup: CDR1 SGDLS, CDR2 YYNGEE. Trimming cost V 4 bases and J 4 bases, with 20 bases left between them.

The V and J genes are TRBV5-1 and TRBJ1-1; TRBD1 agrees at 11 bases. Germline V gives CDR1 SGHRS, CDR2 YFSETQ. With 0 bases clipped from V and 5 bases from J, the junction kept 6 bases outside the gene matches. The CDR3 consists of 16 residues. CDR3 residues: CASSLGTGGAGTEAFF. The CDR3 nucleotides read TGCGCCAGCAGCTTGGGGACAGGGGGCGCGGGGACTGAAGCTTTCTTT.